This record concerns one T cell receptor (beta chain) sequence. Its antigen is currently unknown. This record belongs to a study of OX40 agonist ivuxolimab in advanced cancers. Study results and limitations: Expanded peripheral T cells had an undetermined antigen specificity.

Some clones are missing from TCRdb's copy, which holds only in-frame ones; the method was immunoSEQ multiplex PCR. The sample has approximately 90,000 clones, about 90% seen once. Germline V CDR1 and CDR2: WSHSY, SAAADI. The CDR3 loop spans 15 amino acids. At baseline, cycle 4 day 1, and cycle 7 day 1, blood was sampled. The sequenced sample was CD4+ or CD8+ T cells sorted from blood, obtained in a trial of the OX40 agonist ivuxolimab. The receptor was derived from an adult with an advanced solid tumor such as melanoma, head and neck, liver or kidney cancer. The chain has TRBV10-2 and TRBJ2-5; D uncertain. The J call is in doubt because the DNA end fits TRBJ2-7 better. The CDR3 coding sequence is TGCGCCAGCAGTGAGGGCGAACGCAAGCTCTACGAGCAGTACTTC. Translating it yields CASSEGERKLYEQYF.